The clone carrying this TCR beta chain was counted ten times or more. What it binds is unknown. The sample originates from a study of T cells after yellow fever vaccination. Study-level information: SMART-Seq v4 Ultra Low Input prepared libraries from low-cell fractions.

TCRdb reanalysed the 5' RACE reads using MiXCR and keeps one entry per CDR3 protein. Of some 390,000 distinct CDR3 sequences listed, approximately 5.7% are singletons. Study-wide results and limits: Abundant clonotypes (contaminants from the bulk population) could be present in FACS-sorted repertoires. Clonotypes shared by both compartments, CD4 and CD8, made up a small share.

Germline V CDR1 and CDR2: DFQATT, SNEGSKA (reference sequence). Trimming left V 1 base short and J 12 bases short, with 13 bases between. The CDR3 spans 12 residues. This receptor was identified in a man under 40 who received the YFV17D yellow fever vaccine. The chain combines TRBV20-1 with TRBJ2-1; D might be TRBD2 (6 bases). Sequenced here: PBMCs, sampled 5 days after the yellow fever booster vaccination. In DNA form, the CDR3 reads TGCAGTGCTAGAGCCAGAGGAGGGCCGCAGTTCTTC. It is translated as CSARARGGPQFF.